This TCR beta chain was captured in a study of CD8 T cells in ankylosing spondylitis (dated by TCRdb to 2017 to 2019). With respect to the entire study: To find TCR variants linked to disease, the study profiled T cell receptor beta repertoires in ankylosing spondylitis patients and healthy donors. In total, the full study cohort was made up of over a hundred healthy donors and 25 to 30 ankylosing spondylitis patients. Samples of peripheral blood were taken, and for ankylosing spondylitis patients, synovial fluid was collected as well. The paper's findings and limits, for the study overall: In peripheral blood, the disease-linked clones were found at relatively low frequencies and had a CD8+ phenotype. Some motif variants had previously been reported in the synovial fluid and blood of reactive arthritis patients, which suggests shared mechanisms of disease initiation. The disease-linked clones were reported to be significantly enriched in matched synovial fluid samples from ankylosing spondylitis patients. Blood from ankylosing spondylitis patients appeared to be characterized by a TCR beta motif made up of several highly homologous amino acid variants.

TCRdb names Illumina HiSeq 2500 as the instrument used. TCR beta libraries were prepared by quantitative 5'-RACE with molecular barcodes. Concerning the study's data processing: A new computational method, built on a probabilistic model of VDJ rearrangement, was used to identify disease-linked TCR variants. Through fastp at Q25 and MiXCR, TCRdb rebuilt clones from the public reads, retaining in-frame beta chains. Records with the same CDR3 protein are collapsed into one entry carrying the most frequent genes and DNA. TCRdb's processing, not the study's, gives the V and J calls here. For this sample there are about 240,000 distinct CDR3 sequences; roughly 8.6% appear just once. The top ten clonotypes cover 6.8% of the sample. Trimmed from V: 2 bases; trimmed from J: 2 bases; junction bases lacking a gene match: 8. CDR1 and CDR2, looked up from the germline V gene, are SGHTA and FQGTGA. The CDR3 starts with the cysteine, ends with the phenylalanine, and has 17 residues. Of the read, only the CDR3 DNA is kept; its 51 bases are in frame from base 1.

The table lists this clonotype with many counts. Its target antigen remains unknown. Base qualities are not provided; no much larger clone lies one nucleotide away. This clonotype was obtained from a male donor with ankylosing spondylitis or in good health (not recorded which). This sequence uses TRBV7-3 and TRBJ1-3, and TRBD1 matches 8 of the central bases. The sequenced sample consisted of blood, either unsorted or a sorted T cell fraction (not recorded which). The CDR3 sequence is CASSLSPGQGAGNTIYF. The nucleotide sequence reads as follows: TGTGCCAGCAGCTTATCCCCAGGACAGGGTGCTGGAAACACCATATATTTT. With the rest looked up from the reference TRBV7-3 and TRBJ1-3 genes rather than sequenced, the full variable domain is GAGVSQTPSNKVTEKGKYVELRCDPISGHTALYWYRQSLGQGPEFLIYFQGTGAADDSGLPNDRFFAVRPEGSVSTLKIQRTERGDSAVYLCASSLSPGQGAGNTIYFGEGSWLTVV.